Listed below are T cell receptor beta chains from one sample, sequenced in a study of blood T cell repertoires in COVID-19. Assay: immunoSEQ multiplex PCR; the TCRdb copy retains only in-frame clones and omits some. The sample includes around 250,000 clones, 84% seen only once; the top ten take more than 1.5%. Sequenced: peripheral blood. The receptors were sampled from a woman aged 35 to 49 who had recovered from COVID-19. CDR3s include the opening cysteine and the closing phenylalanine or tryptophan. The D gene is left open where the match is weak. Some rows have no size entry. The others give once, few or many, or a class for an expanded clone.

>NA|TRBJ1-2|TRBV4-1|TRBD1
TGCGCCAGCAGCCTCGATACAGGGGGCGTTCTCTATGGCTACACCTTC
CASSLDTGGVLYGYTF
>NA|TRBJ1-6|TRBV7-9|TRBD1
TGTGCCAGCAGAAGCTACGGGACAGGGGTTAATTCACCCCTCCACTTT
CASRSYGTGVNSPLHF
>NA|TRBJ1-2|TRBV28|TRBD1
TGTGCCAGCAGTCGCCCGCTAACAGGGGGCGCAGATGGCTACACCTTC
CASSRPLTGGADGYTF
>NA|TRBJ1-2|TRBV10-3|NA
TGTGCCATCAGTGAGTTAGGACAGACCACTAACTATGGCTACACCTTC
CAISELGQTTNYGYTF
>few|TRBJ1-5|TRBV11-3|NA
TGTGCCAGCAGCTTAAGTTTCGCAAGCACCCAGCATTTT
CASSLSFASTQHF
>NA|TRBJ2-7|TRBV13|NA
TGTGCCAGCAGCTTAGGTGGCAGGGGCACCTACGAGCAGTACTTC
CASSLGGRGTYEQYF
>NA|TRBJ2-7|TRBV5-1|TRBD1
TGCGCCAGCACGCGGGCAGGGGGTTTCTACGAGCAGTACTTC
CASTRAGGFYEQYF
>NA|TRBJ2-3|TRBV30|NA
TGTGCCTGGATTCGCAGGGATAACACAGATACGCAGTATTTT
CAWIRRDNTDTQYF
>NA|TRBJ2-5|TRBV4-1|NA
TGCGCCAGCAGCCCCGACGGGGGGACCCAGTACTTC
CASSPDGGTQYF
>many|TRBJ2-7|TRBV27|NA
TGTGCCAGCAGTCTATATCCAGGGACTGGCGAGCAGTACTTC
CASSLYPGTGEQYF
>once|TRBJ2-2|TRBV5-1|NA
TGCGCCAGCCAAAAAGGGCAGGGTGGCGGGGAGCTGTTTTTT
CASQKGQGGGELFF
>NA|TRBJ1-4|TRBV28|TRBD1
TGTGCCAGCTTCGACAGGGATGGAACTAATGAAAAACTGTTTTTT
CASFDRDGTNEKLFF
>few|TRBJ1-3|TRBV4-2|TRBD1
TGTGCCAGCAGTCACCAAGCCGACAGACAGGGAATTCTGCATTTT
CASSHQADRQGILHF
>few|TRBJ2-3|TRBV10-2|NA
TGCGCCAGCAGTGCCGTCCAACGGGGAGATACGCAGTATTTT
CASSAVQRGDTQYF
>NA|TRBJ2-1|TRBV5-1|TRBD2
TGCGCCAGCAGCCTAAACCCATTTGGGACTAGCGGGGACAATGAGCAGTTCTTC
CASSLNPFGTSGDNEQFF
>NA|TRBJ1-2|TRBV5-4|NA
TGTGCCAGCAGCCCCTTCGCGGGTGACACTAACTATGGCTACACCTTC
CASSPFAGDTNYGYTF